This T cell receptor (beta chain) stems from a study of T cell changes during pregnancy in multiple sclerosis. Generated by immunoSEQ multiplex PCR, the TCRdb table keeps only in-frame clones and is missing some. The sample has about 40,000 clones; more than 85% are singletons. Between the trimmed V and J ends, which lost 2 bases and 2 bases, there was a span of 19 bases. The CDR3 covers 17 residues. Germline CDR1 reads LGHNA; CDR2 reads YNFKEQ. The V gene is TRBV4-2, the J gene TRBJ2-7, with a possible D match to TRBD2 (6 bases). The specimen comprised CD8+ T cells from peripheral blood mononuclear cells, sampled in the third trimester of pregnancy. This sequence was found in a female donor with multiple sclerosis, enrolled in a pregnancy study. CDR3 region: CASSQFQWGGKPYEQYF. In DNA, the CDR3 is TGTGCCAGCAGCCAATTCCAGTGGGGCGGGAAACCCTACGAGCAGTACTTC.